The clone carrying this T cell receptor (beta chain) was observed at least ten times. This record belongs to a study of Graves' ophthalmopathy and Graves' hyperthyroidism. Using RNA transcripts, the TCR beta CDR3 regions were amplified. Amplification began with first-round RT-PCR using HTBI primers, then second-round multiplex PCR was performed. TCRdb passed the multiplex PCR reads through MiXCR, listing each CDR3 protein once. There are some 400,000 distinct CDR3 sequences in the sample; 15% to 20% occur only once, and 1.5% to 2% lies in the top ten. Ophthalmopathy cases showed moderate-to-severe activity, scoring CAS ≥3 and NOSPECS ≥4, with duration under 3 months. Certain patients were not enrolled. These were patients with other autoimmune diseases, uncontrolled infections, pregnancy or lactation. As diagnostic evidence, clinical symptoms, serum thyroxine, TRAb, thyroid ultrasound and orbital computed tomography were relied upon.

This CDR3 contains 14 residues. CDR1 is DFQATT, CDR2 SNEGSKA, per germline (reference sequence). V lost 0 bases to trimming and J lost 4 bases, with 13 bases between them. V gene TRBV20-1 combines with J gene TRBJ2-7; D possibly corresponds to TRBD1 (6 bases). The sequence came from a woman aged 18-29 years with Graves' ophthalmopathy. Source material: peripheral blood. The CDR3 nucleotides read TGCAGTGCTAGAGAGGCGCAGGGGTGGTACGAGCAGTACTTC. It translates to CSAREAQGWYEQYF.